This record concerns one T cell receptor beta chain sequence. This clone was seen a single time. Its antigen is not yet known. No per-base quality is available; no much larger clone lies one base away. TCRbeta CDR3 regions were amplified from genomic DNA using the immunoSEQ Assay, a bias-controlled multiplex PCR. Per the original workflow: Within the assay, amplification of reference gene primers was used to estimate how many nucleated cells each sample contained. To quantify the absolute abundance of each unique TCRbeta CDR3 rearrangement, sequence reads were collapsed and filtered. For each sample, productive Simpson clonality was calculated as the square root of Simpson's diversity index over productive rearrangements. TCRdb obtained this table from immuneACCESS and retained in-frame rearrangements with V and J assigned. These tables miss some clones; where compared with another copy, unresolved V genes account for less than half of the shortfall, and the remainder is unexplained. V, J and clone size were drawn from that table, and D and trimming were deduced from the DNA. The sample table contains 140,000 to 150,000 clones; only one count was recorded for around 84% of them. The top ten hold roughly 10% of the sample.

The data are from a study of blood T cell repertoires in COVID-19 (dated by TCRdb to about 2020). Notes on the research overall: Collaborator samples came from the United States, Italy and Spain and covered acute and convalescent phases of COVID-19. The material from the prospective study consisted of cDNA or gDNA derived from T cells, B-cell-depleted T cells, or PBMCs. Subjects who had been exposed to COVID-19, were actively infected with it, or had recovered from it provided the deeply sampled blood TCRbeta repertoires that made up the dataset. The repertoires were made available in a free public database intended to serve as a resource for research on the immune response to SARS-CoV-2. Samples were obtained from the ongoing ImmuneRACE study (first 160 participants) and from about 1,300 subjects provided by 6 global collaborators. A de-identified subject ID, COVID-19 status, age in years and sex were almost always included in the sample metadata. Where available, HLA class I and class II types were obtained from metadata supplied by the sample provider rather than from assay-based typing. General study outcomes and caveats: Clinical and demographic metadata were provided uncurated, with the amount varying by source and participant.

Whole blood was collected in K2EDTA tubes by collaborating institutions according to the institutions' own protocols. For TCRbeta analysis, collaborators shipped samples in one of three forms: frozen whole blood, isolated PBMCs, or DNA extracted from either of those sample types. Counted from cysteine to phenylalanine, this CDR3 has 17 amino acids. The retained sequence is limited to the CDR3, 51 bases, with the frame set at the first base. The sequence joins TRBV21-1 to TRBJ2-1; the DNA was not used to check the table's D call, TRBD2. TRBV21-1 is a recognized pseudogene. This receptor was taken from a man in his 60s with active or convalescent COVID-19. The sequenced sample was peripheral blood. The sequenced DNA: TGTGCCAGCAGCACACCGGGACTCCCCGGGCCCTACAATGAGCAGTTCTTC. This encodes CASSTPGLPGPYNEQFF.